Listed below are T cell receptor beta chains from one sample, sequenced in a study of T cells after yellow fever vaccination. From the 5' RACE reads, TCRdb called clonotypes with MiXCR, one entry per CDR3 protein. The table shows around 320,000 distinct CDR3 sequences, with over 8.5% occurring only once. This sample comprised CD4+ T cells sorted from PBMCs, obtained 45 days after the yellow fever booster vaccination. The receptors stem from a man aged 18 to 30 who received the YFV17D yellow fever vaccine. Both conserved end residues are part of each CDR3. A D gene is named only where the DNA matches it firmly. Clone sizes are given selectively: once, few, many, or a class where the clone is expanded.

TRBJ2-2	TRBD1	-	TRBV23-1	CANATGTENTGELFF	TGCGCCAACGCAACCGGGACAGAGAACACCGGGGAGCTGTTTTTT
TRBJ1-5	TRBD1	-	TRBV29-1	CSVAQGPIQPQHF	TGCAGCGTTGCACAGGGGCCCATACAGCCCCAGCATTTT
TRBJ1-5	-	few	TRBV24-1	CAISGGGNQPQHF	TGTGCCATCTCGGGGGGTGGCAATCAGCCCCAGCATTTT
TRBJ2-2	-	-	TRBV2	CASSEGEVRGESSGELFF	TGTGCCAGCAGTGAAGGGGAGGTGAGAGGGGAGAGTTCCGGGGAGCTGTTTTTT
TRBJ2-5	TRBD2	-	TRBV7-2	CASSLATSGGCETQYF	TGTGCCAGCAGCTTAGCGACTAGCGGGGGCTGCGAGACCCAGTACTTC
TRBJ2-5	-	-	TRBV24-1	CATSDAGKQETQYF	TGTGCCACCAGTGATGCAGGAAAACAAGAGACCCAGTACTTC
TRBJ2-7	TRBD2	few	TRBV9	CASSSGISYEQYF	TGTGCCAGCTCTAGCGGGATCTCCTACGAGCAGTACTTC
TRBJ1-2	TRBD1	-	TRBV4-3	CASSQDLNRGIANYGYTF	TGCGCCAGCAGCCAAGATCTAAACAGGGGTATCGCTAACTATGGCTACACCTTC
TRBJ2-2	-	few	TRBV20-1	CSAFTVAGELFF	TGCAGTGCTTTCACAGTGGCCGGGGAGCTGTTTTTT
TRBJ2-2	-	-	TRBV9	CASSPLSNAGELFF	TGTGCCAGCAGCCCCCTCTCCAACGCCGGGGAGCTGTTTTTT
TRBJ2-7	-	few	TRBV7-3	CASSIGQNNEQYF	TGTGCCAGCAGCATAGGACAGAATAACGAGCAGTACTTC
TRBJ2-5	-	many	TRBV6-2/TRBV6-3	CASSYSRAETQYF	TGTGCCAGCAGTTACTCGAGGGCAGAGACCCAGTACTTC
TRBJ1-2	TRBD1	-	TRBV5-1	CASSLGDRRNYGYTF	TGCGCCAGCAGCCTAGGGGACAGACGTAACTATGGCTACACCTTC
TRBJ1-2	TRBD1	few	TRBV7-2	CASSFLTGLTGYTF	TGTGCCAGCAGCTTCCTGACAGGGCTTACTGGCTACACCTTC
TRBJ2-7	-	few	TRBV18	CASSLYGGYEQYF	TGTGCCAGCTCACTCTATGGCGGTTACGAGCAGTACTTC
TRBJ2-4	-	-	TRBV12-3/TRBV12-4	CASSPGQNIQYF	TGTGCCAGCAGCCCGGGTCAGAACATTCAGTACTTC
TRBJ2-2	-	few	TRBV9	CASSVSGGGELFF	TGTGCCAGCAGCGTAAGCGGTGGCGGGGAGCTGTTTTTT
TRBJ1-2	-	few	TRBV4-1	CASSQDLTRYTF	TGCGCCAGCAGCCAAGACCTGACACGTTACACCTTC
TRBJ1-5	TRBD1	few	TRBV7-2	CASSWDRGRNQPQHF	TGTGCCAGCAGCTGGGACAGGGGTCGGAATCAGCCCCAGCATTTT
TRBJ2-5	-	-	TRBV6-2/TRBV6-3	CASSSAQGPETQYF	TGTGCCAGCAGTTCCGCACAGGGACCCGAGACCCAGTACTTC
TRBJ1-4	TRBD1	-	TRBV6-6	CASSYLTGAPEKLFF	TGTGCCAGCAGTTACCTGACAGGGGCCCCGGAAAAACTGTTTTTT
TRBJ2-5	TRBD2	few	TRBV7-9	CASSLEERGIQETQYF	TGTGCCAGCAGCTTAGAGGAGCGGGGGATCCAAGAGACCCAGTACTTC
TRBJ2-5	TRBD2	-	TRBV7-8	CASSLRLAGGPRETQYF	TGTGCCAGCAGCTTAAGACTAGCGGGGGGCCCACGAGAGACCCAGTACTTC
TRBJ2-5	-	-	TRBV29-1	CSEQGLVEGRETQYF	TGCAGCGAACAGGGGCTGGTGGAGGGTCGAGAGACCCAGTACTTC
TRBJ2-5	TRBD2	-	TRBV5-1	CASSDGTSGAETQYF	TGCGCCAGCAGCGATGGGACTAGCGGGGCGGAGACCCAGTACTTC
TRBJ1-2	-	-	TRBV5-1	CASTDRTNYGYTF	TGCGCCAGCACCGACAGGACTAACTATGGCTACACCTTC
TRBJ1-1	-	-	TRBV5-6	CASSLAGLGWTEAFF	TGTGCCAGCAGCTTGGCGGGTCTGGGGTGGACTGAAGCTTTCTTT
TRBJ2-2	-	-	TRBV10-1	CASSEGAGTGELFF	TGCGCCAGCAGTGAGGGGGCAGGGACCGGGGAGCTGTTTTTT
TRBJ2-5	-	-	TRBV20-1	CSAPTRGETQYF	TGCAGTGCACCGACAAGGGGGGAGACCCAGTACTTC
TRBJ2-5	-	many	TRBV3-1	CASRRRGMETQYF	TGTGCCAGCAGGCGAAGGGGGATGGAGACCCAGTACTTC
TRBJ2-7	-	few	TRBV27	CASTEARTLNYEQYF	TGTGCCAGCACCGAAGCCAGGACGCTGAACTACGAGCAGTACTTC
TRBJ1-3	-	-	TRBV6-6	CASSYFGGKRNTIYF	TGTGCCAGCAGTTATTTTGGGGGGAAGCGAAACACCATATATTTT
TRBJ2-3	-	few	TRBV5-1	CASSSDPQGTDTQYF	TGCGCCAGCAGCTCGGACCCGCAGGGTACAGATACGCAGTATTTT